This TCR beta chain was retrieved from a study of blood T cells in healthy people across ages. Whole-study results and caveats: CMV infection status of these donors was not known. Older age went with lower TCR beta diversity per million T cells, in a roughly linear way.

A note on this clonotype: Antigen: not known.

No fewer than 6 million PBMCs went into each sample. Trimming left V 4 bases short and J 3 bases short, with 9 bases between. From germline, CDR1 is SEHNR and CDR2 FQNEAQ (reference sequence). The CDR3 totals 14 residues. Then a second PCR, running roughly 7 to 11 cycles, was carried out with a sample-barcoded 5' primer and a J-beta primer mix. Using its own MiXCR run on the 5' RACE reads, TCRdb lists one record per CDR3 protein. The sample comprises roughly 500,000 distinct CDR3 sequences, 25% to 30% of which are singletons, and approximately 17% rests with the top ten. Material: blood. The chain is built from TRBV7-9 and TRBJ2-2; D may match TRBD1 or TRBD2 (5 bases each). This TCR came from a woman in her 70s in good health. As DNA, the CDR3 is TGTGCCAGCAGCTGGGACCACGACACCGGGGAGCTGTTTTTT. Its translation: CASSWDHDTGELFF.